The source of this T cell receptor (beta chain) is a study of human thymus T cells. Study conclusions and caveats: Unrelated individuals reportedly shared highly overlapping thymic TCR repertoires. Repertoires sampled from thymus and blood appeared biased in V and J gene usage.

Profiling relied on immunoSEQ multiplex PCR, and the TCRdb table lists in-frame clones only, not all of them. In the table there are some 120,000 clones, about 93% of which are singletons. With regard to this clone: The antigen remains unidentified.

Resections obtained during corrective heart surgery supplied the thymus tissue. Donors consisted of healthy Finnish infants (having corrective surgery for congenital heart defects). This clonotype was obtained from a boy younger than two with a congenital heart defect but otherwise immunologically healthy. The specimen sequenced was thymus tissue.

Here the CDR3 reads CASSRGKNTEAFF. In nucleotides, the CDR3 is TGTGCCAGTAGTAGGGGGAAGAACACTGAAGCTTTCTTT. The chain is built from TRBV19 and TRBJ1-1, with a tentative D call TRBD1 (5 bases). CDR1 is LNHDA and CDR2 is SQIVND in the germline V gene (reference sequence). The CDR3 extends over 13 amino acids. The ends were cut back, 4 bases at V and 1 base at J, with 7 bases in the middle.